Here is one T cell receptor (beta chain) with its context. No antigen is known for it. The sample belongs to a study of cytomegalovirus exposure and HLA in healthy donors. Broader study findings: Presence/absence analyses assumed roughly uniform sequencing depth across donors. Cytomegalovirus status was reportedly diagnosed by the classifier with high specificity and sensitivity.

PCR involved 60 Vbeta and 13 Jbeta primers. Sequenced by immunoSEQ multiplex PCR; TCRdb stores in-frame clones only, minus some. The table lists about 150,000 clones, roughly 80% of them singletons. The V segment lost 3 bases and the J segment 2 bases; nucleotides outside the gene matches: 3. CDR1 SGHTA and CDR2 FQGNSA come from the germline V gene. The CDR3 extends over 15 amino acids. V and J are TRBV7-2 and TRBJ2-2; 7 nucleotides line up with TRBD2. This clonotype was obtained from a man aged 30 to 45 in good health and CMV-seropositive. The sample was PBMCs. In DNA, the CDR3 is TGTGCCAGCAGCTTTTGGGGACTAAACACCGGGGAGCTGTTTTTT. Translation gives CASSFWGLNTGELFF.